Described below is a single TCR beta chain sequence and its context. There are many counts of this clonotype. This receptor's antigen is unknown. No much larger clonotype is one base removed from it; base qualities were not supplied. Synthesis of TCR cDNA relied on 5'RACE template switching, a step that introduced a universal primer site along with unique molecular identifiers. Priming of cDNA synthesis was performed from both the TCR alpha and TCR beta constant segments. Library amplification used two PCR steps, and the second PCR step added sample barcodes and sequencing adapters. Libraries were sequenced on Illumina HiSeq 2500 (2x100 bp) or NovaSeq (2x150 bp). In the source study's methods: Reads were demultiplexed and collapsed into UMI consensus sequences with MIGEC, and V(D)J alignment was performed with MiXCR. Using edgeR on replicate PBMC samples, clonotypes were called vaccine-responding if FDR was below 0.01 and the log2 fold change was above 5 up to day 15. Bulk clonotypes were assigned CD4 or CD8 identity according to which sequenced CD4 or CD8 repertoire held them at higher abundance. TCRdb passed the public sequencing reads through fastp at Q25 and MiXCR, retaining productive beta sequences. Each record represents a unique CDR3 protein, reported with the most common genes and DNA among its rows. TCRdb's processing, not the study's, gives the V and J calls here. The sample contains about 580,000 distinct CDR3 sequences, 17% of them found a single time. The ten largest make up roughly a sixth of the sample.

Taken with the paper, the label for treatment or condition translates to: live attenuated yellow fever vaccine strain. At each blood-draw timepoint, two biological replicates of bulk PBMCs were obtained. PBMCs were isolated from peripheral blood using a standard Ficoll-Paque protocol. RNA was extracted with TriZol from bulk PBMCs, CD4 and CD8 fractions, and dextramer-positive and dextramer-negative fractions. A distance of 8 bases separates the germline ends of V and J, which lose 3 bases and 8 bases respectively. Spanning cysteine to phenylalanine, the CDR3 consists of 12 amino acids. The only DNA kept is the CDR3, 36 bases in frame from the first base. CDR1 and CDR2, looked up from the germline V gene, are SGHTA and FQGNSA. The sample comes from a study of T cells after yellow fever vaccination (dated by TCRdb to between 2017 and 2020). Background for the entire study: The SMART-Seq v4 Ultra Low Input RNA kit was used to prepare libraries from fractions with low cell numbers. To track T-cell clones before and after primary and booster YFV17D yellow fever vaccination, bulk TCR alpha and beta repertoires were sequenced longitudinally. Two healthy male donors, one aged 18 to 30 and one aged 30 to 40 years, were included in the cohort. Bulk PBMC replicates and cell subsets were isolated from blood drawn at multiple timepoints before and after both primary and secondary immunization.

On the study overall, not on this receptor specifically: After the booster, most clones that had expanded after primary vaccination were detected again (around 96% of CD4 and around nine tenths of CD8), suggesting broad maintenance of memory. A small share of clonotypes was detected in both CD4 and CD8 compartments, with the overlap likely arising from convergent recombination. The study included only a couple of donors, which limits how far the findings can be generalized. The secondary T-cell response was found to be weaker but faster than the primary response, with a peak reached on day 5 rather than on day 15. Computational filtering was needed because FACS-sorted repertoires could contain abundant contaminating clonotypes from the bulk population.

The rearrangement joined TRBV7-2 to TRBJ2-1; no D gene is confidently identified. The input for sequencing was PBMCs, taken more than 4 days after the first yellow fever vaccination. The sequence was collected from a man aged 18 to 29 who received the YFV17D yellow fever vaccine. CDR3 loop: CASSFFRDEQFF. The base sequence is TGTGCCAGCAGCTTCTTCCGCGATGAGCAGTTCTTC.